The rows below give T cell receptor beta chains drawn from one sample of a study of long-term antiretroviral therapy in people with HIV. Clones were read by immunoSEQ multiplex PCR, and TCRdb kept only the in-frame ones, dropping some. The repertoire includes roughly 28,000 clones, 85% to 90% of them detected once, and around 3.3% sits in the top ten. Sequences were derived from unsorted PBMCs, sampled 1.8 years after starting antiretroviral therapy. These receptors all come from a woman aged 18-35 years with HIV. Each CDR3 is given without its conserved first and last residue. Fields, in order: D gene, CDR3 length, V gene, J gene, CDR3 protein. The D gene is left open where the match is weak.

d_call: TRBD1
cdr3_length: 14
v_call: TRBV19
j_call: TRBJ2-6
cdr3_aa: ASSRDSSSGANVLT

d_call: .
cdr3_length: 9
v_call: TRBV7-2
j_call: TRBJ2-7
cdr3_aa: ASSPLYEQY

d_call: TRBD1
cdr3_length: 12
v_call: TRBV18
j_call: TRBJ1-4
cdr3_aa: ASSPTGEKGKLF

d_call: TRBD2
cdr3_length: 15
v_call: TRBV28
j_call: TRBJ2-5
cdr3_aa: ASSPARSGTNQETQY

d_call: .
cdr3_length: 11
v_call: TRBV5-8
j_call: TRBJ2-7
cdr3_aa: ASSWGEVYEQY

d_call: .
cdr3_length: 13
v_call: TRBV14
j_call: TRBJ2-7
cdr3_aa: ASSSRGTQSYEQY

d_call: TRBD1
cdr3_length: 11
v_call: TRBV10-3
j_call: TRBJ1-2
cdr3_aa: ATNGQGAGGYT

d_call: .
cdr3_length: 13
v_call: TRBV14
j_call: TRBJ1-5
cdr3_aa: ASRPPVCSNQPQH

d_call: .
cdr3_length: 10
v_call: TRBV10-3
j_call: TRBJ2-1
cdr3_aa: AIKEVYNEQF

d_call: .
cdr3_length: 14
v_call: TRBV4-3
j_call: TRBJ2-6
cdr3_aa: ASSQEPRSGANVLT

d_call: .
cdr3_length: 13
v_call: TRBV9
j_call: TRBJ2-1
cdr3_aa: ASSAEGLDGDEQF

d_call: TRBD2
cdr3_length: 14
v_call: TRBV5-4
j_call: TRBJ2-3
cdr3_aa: ASSWGEGPGTDTQY

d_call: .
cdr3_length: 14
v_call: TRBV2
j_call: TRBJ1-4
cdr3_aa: ASREPPGRPNEKLF

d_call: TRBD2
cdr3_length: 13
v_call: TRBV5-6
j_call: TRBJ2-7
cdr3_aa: ASSLILAGGYEQY

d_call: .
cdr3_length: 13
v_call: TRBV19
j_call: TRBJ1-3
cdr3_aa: ASSRTTVSGNTIY

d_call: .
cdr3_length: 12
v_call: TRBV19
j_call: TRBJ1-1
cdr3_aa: ASSIRGGGTEAF

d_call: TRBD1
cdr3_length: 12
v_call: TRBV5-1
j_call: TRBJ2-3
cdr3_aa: ASSRGTAPDTQY

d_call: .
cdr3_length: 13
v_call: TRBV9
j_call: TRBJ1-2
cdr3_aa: ASSVAGGASNGYT

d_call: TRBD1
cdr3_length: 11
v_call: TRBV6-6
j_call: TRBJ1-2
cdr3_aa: ASSQDRGGGYT

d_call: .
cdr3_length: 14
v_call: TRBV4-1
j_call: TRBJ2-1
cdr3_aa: ASSQVDLITYNEQF

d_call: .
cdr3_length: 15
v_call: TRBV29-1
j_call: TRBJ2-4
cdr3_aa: SVYGRLLGAGQNIQY

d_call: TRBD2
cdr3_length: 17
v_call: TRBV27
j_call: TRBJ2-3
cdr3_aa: ASSRTGTSGTRGGDTQY

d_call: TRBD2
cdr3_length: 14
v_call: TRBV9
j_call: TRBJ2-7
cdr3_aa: ASSVGQREAKYEQY

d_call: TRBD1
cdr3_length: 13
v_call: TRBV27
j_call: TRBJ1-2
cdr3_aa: ASTLVGGTNYGYT

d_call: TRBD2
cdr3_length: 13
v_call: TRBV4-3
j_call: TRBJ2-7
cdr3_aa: ASSHGLAGEYEQY

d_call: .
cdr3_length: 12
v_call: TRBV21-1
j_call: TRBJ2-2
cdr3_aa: ASSKVDNTGELF

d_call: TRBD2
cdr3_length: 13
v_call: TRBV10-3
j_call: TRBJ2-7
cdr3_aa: AISGGAGANYEQY

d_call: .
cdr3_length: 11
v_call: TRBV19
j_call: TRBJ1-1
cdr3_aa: ASTYLGRGEAF

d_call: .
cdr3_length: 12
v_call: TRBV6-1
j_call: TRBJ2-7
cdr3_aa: ASSEAGYYYEQY

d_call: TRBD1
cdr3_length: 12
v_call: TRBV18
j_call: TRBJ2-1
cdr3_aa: ASPLGQGYNEQF

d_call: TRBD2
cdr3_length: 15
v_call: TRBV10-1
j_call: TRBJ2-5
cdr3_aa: ASSPGLAGDWQETQY